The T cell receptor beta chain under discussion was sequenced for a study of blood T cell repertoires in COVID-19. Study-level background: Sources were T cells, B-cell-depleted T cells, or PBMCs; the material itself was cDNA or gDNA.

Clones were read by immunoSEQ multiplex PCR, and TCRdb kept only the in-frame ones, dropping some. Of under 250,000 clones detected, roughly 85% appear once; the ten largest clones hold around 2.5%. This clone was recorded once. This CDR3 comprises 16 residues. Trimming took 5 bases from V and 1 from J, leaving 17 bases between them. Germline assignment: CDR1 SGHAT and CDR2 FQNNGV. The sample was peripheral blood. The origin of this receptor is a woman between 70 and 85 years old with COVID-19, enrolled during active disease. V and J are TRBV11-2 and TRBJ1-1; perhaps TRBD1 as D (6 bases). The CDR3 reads CASSLRAGGPNTEAFF. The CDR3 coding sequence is TGTGCCAGCAGCCTAAGGGCCGGGGGGCCGAACACTGAAGCTTTCTTT.